This is a list of T cell receptor beta chains from one sample in a study of blood T cells in healthy people across ages. In TCRdb, the 5' RACE reads were re-called with MiXCR into one record per CDR3 protein. The sample holds 1.5 million to 2 million distinct CDR3 sequences, just under 50% seen once. The sample was blood. These receptor sequences come from a woman aged 40 to 49 in good health. Each CDR3 is given with its conserved first and last residue. The D gene is left open where the match is weak. Clone size appears in some rows only: once, few, many, or a class for an expanded clone.

clone size: NA; V gene: TRBV12-3/TRBV12-4; J gene: TRBJ1-2; D gene: NA; CDR3 protein: CASSRRDSDGYTF; CDR3 DNA: TGTGCCAGCAGCCGACGGGACTCTGACGGCTACACCTTC
clone size: few; V gene: TRBV6-5; J gene: TRBJ2-1; D gene: NA; CDR3 protein: CASSYRTVGEQFF; CDR3 DNA: TGTGCCAGCAGTTACCGTACGGTTGGTGAGCAGTTCTTC
clone size: once; V gene: TRBV7-9; J gene: TRBJ1-4; D gene: NA; CDR3 protein: CASSEDPLVGEKLFF; CDR3 DNA: TGTGCCAGCAGCGAAGACCCTTTGGTCGGTGAAAAACTGTTTTTT
clone size: NA; V gene: TRBV20-1; J gene: TRBJ2-5; D gene: TRBD1; CDR3 protein: CSARYRGIQETQYF; CDR3 DNA: TGCAGTGCCCGTTACAGGGGTATCCAAGAGACCCAGTACTTC
clone size: NA; V gene: TRBV18; J gene: TRBJ2-5; D gene: NA; CDR3 protein: CASSPDQSETQYF; CDR3 DNA: TGTGCCAGCTCACCTGACCAGTCGGAGACCCAGTACTTC
clone size: NA; V gene: TRBV7-2; J gene: TRBJ2-1; D gene: NA; CDR3 protein: CASSSPANEQFF; CDR3 DNA: TGTGCCAGCAGCTCTCCAGCGAATGAGCAGTTCTTC
clone size: NA; V gene: TRBV7-2; J gene: TRBJ2-5; D gene: TRBD1; CDR3 protein: CASSDRGYEETQYF; CDR3 DNA: TGTGCCAGCAGCGACAGGGGGTATGAAGAGACCCAGTACTTC
clone size: once; V gene: TRBV7-2; J gene: TRBJ2-1; D gene: NA; CDR3 protein: CASSLAQGVHNEQFF; CDR3 DNA: TGTGCCAGCAGCTTAGCCCAGGGAGTTCACAATGAGCAGTTCTTC
clone size: NA; V gene: TRBV9; J gene: TRBJ2-5; D gene: NA; CDR3 protein: CASSASGAGTQYF; CDR3 DNA: TGTGCCAGCAGCGCTTCGGGGGCAGGGACCCAGTACTTC
clone size: NA; V gene: TRBV29-1; J gene: TRBJ2-1; D gene: TRBD2; CDR3 protein: CSVETSGFAGEQFF; CDR3 DNA: TGCAGCGTCGAGACTAGCGGGTTTGCGGGAGAGCAGTTCTTC
clone size: NA; V gene: TRBV6-5; J gene: TRBJ2-6; D gene: NA; CDR3 protein: CASSLTYSGANVLTF; CDR3 DNA: TGTGCCAGCAGTTTAACCTACTCTGGGGCCAACGTCCTGACTTTC
clone size: NA; V gene: TRBV4-3; J gene: TRBJ2-1; D gene: NA; CDR3 protein: CASSQAGALYSEQFF; CDR3 DNA: TGCGCCAGCAGCCAAGCGGGGGCGCTTTACAGTGAGCAGTTCTTC
clone size: NA; V gene: TRBV20-1; J gene: TRBJ1-5; D gene: NA; CDR3 protein: CSAREPYNQPQHF; CDR3 DNA: TGCAGTGCTAGGGAGCCGTACAATCAGCCCCAGCATTTT
clone size: NA; V gene: TRBV6-5; J gene: TRBJ2-7; D gene: NA; CDR3 protein: CASSYSKAGRSSSYEQYF; CDR3 DNA: TGTGCCAGCAGTTACTCGAAGGCAGGGAGATCTAGCTCCTACGAGCAGTACTTC
clone size: NA; V gene: TRBV7-2; J gene: TRBJ2-3; D gene: TRBD1; CDR3 protein: CASSRTLRQGTTDTQYF; CDR3 DNA: TGTGCCAGCAGCCGAACACTCCGACAGGGCACCACAGATACGCAGTATTTT
clone size: few; V gene: TRBV18; J gene: TRBJ2-1; D gene: NA; CDR3 protein: CASSPSLDNEQFF; CDR3 DNA: TGTGCCAGCTCACCGAGTCTGGACAATGAGCAGTTCTTC
clone size: NA; V gene: TRBV7-9; J gene: TRBJ1-1; D gene: TRBD1; CDR3 protein: CASSSYRGQLNTEAFF; CDR3 DNA: TGTGCCAGCAGCTCCTATAGGGGACAGCTGAACACTGAAGCTTTCTTT
clone size: few; V gene: TRBV12-3/TRBV12-4; J gene: TRBJ2-5; D gene: TRBD2; CDR3 protein: CASSLRSAGVGETQYF; CDR3 DNA: TGTGCCAGCAGTTTAAGAAGCGCGGGGGTCGGAGAGACCCAGTACTTC
clone size: few; V gene: TRBV20-1; J gene: TRBJ2-5; D gene: TRBD1; CDR3 protein: CSAPQGAGETQYF; CDR3 DNA: TGCAGTGCGCCTCAGGGGGCAGGAGAGACCCAGTACTTC
clone size: NA; V gene: TRBV5-1; J gene: TRBJ2-1; D gene: TRBD1; CDR3 protein: CASSSKTGTGTYQETQFF; CDR3 DNA: TGCGCCAGCAGCTCTAAAACCGGGACAGGGACGTACCAAGAGACCCAGTTCTTC
clone size: few; V gene: TRBV29-1; J gene: TRBJ2-7; D gene: TRBD2; CDR3 protein: CSVQKRGGYNEQYF; CDR3 DNA: TGCAGCGTTCAGAAGCGGGGCGGGTACAATGAGCAGTACTTC
clone size: NA; V gene: TRBV7-3; J gene: TRBJ2-4; D gene: NA; CDR3 protein: CASSLIAGAENIQYF; CDR3 DNA: TGTGCCAGCAGCTTAATAGCAGGGGCCGAAAACATTCAGTACTTC
clone size: NA; V gene: TRBV5-1; J gene: TRBJ2-6; D gene: NA; CDR3 protein: CASAKSGANVLTF; CDR3 DNA: TGCGCCAGCGCGAAGTCTGGGGCCAACGTCCTGACTTTC
clone size: NA; V gene: TRBV2; J gene: TRBJ1-2; D gene: TRBD1; CDR3 protein: CASSFDRGEGGYTF; CDR3 DNA: TGTGCCAGCAGTTTCGACAGGGGGGAAGGTGGCTACACCTTC
clone size: few; V gene: TRBV12-5; J gene: TRBJ2-6; D gene: NA; CDR3 protein: CASGFTMAANSGANVLTF; CDR3 DNA: TGTGCTAGTGGTTTCACTATGGCAGCCAACTCTGGGGCCAACGTCCTGACTTTC
clone size: NA; V gene: TRBV7-2; J gene: TRBJ2-7; D gene: NA; CDR3 protein: CASSFMTGAHEQYF; CDR3 DNA: TGTGCCAGCAGCTTCATGACCGGAGCCCACGAGCAGTACTTC
clone size: once; V gene: TRBV6-2/TRBV6-3; J gene: TRBJ1-4; D gene: NA; CDR3 protein: CASSYFGQRRNEKLFF; CDR3 DNA: TGTGCCAGCAGTTACTTCGGACAGAGAAGGAATGAAAAACTGTTTTTT
clone size: NA; V gene: TRBV29-1; J gene: TRBJ1-1; D gene: TRBD1; CDR3 protein: CSVSDRATEAFF; CDR3 DNA: TGCAGCGTTTCGGACAGGGCCACTGAAGCTTTCTTT
clone size: NA; V gene: TRBV29-1; J gene: TRBJ2-7; D gene: NA; CDR3 protein: CSVEGSYLYEQYF; CDR3 DNA: TGCAGCGTTGAAGGGTCCTACCTTTACGAGCAGTACTTC
clone size: many; V gene: TRBV7-2; J gene: TRBJ2-5; D gene: TRBD1; CDR3 protein: CASSRQGGHQETQYF; CDR3 DNA: TGTGCCAGCAGCAGACAGGGTGGGCACCAAGAGACCCAGTACTTC
clone size: NA; V gene: TRBV6-5; J gene: TRBJ2-1; D gene: NA; CDR3 protein: CASKAGAPYNEQFF; CDR3 DNA: TGTGCCAGCAAGGCAGGGGCCCCCTACAATGAGCAGTTCTTC
clone size: NA; V gene: TRBV7-7; J gene: TRBJ2-2; D gene: TRBD1; CDR3 protein: CASSFTGGTGELFF; CDR3 DNA: TGTGCTAGCAGCTTTACAGGGGGCACCGGGGAGCTGTTTTTT
clone size: NA; V gene: TRBV7-2; J gene: TRBJ2-3; D gene: TRBD2; CDR3 protein: CASSQGSGGNTDTQYF; CDR3 DNA: TGTGCCAGCAGCCAGGGGAGCGGGGGGAACACAGATACGCAGTATTTT
clone size: few; V gene: TRBV4-3; J gene: TRBJ2-1; D gene: NA; CDR3 protein: CASSQDERGGPNEQFF; CDR3 DNA: TGCGCCAGCAGCCAAGATGAGAGGGGGGGCCCCAATGAGCAGTTCTTC
clone size: few; V gene: TRBV27; J gene: TRBJ2-1; D gene: TRBD1; CDR3 protein: CASSLDRGYYNEQFF; CDR3 DNA: TGTGCCAGCAGCCTAGACAGGGGGTACTACAATGAGCAGTTCTTC
clone size: NA; V gene: TRBV7-9; J gene: TRBJ2-1; D gene: TRBD2; CDR3 protein: CASSTSRSSGGYNEQFF; CDR3 DNA: TGTGCCAGCAGCACCAGTCGGTCTAGCGGGGGTTACAATGAGCAGTTCTTC
clone size: NA; V gene: TRBV24-1; J gene: TRBJ2-1; D gene: NA; CDR3 protein: CATSDLGRGRNEQFF; CDR3 DNA: TGTGCCACCAGTGATTTAGGCAGGGGACGCAATGAGCAGTTCTTC
clone size: NA; V gene: TRBV6-5; J gene: TRBJ2-7; D gene: TRBD1; CDR3 protein: CASRIYRDSSYEQYF; CDR3 DNA: TGTGCCAGCAGGATTTACCGGGACAGCTCCTACGAGCAGTACTTC
clone size: few; V gene: TRBV29-1; J gene: TRBJ1-1; D gene: TRBD1; CDR3 protein: CSVKDRGLDTEAFF; CDR3 DNA: TGCAGCGTTAAAGACAGGGGGCTTGACACTGAAGCTTTCTTT
clone size: few; V gene: TRBV5-1; J gene: TRBJ2-7; D gene: NA; CDR3 protein: CASSLETDSSYEQYF; CDR3 DNA: TGCGCCAGCAGCTTGGAAACAGATAGCTCCTACGAGCAGTACTTC
clone size: few; V gene: TRBV29-1; J gene: TRBJ2-3; D gene: NA; CDR3 protein: CSVVQAITDTQYF; CDR3 DNA: TGCAGCGTTGTACAGGCGATCACAGATACGCAGTATTTT
clone size: NA; V gene: TRBV28; J gene: TRBJ2-7; D gene: NA; CDR3 protein: CASSLGGMLTYEQYF; CDR3 DNA: TGTGCCAGCAGTTTAGGCGGCATGCTGACCTACGAGCAGTACTTC
clone size: NA; V gene: TRBV25-1; J gene: TRBJ2-1; D gene: TRBD2; CDR3 protein: CAGSEKTSGGDNEQFF; CDR3 DNA: TGTGCCGGCAGTGAAAAGACTAGCGGGGGGGACAATGAGCAGTTCTTC